Sequencing of this T cell receptor (beta chain) was carried out in a study of immune heterogeneity within non-small cell lung tumors. The overall study: Of all tumors, 4 turned out to be squamous cell carcinomas, approximately eleven were non-squamous carcinomas and 1 was not otherwise specified. Overall study findings and caveats: Individual patients largely had distinct high-frequency T-cell receptor beta clonotypes from one another. Local T-cell clonality and local tumor mutational burden correlated moderately but significantly (R about 0.35).

Multiplex PCR amplified TCR beta CDR3 with 32 V and 13 J primers. TCRdb passed the multiplex PCR reads through MiXCR, listing each CDR3 protein once. The repertoire holds around 19,000 distinct CDR3 sequences, with under 30% as singletons. Germline CDR1 reads MGHRA; CDR2 reads YSYEKL. V dropped 3 bases and J dropped 7; count of bases not matched to a gene: 6. CDR3 length: 15 amino acids. There are many counts of this clonotype. Its target is unknown. The template for each sample was about 660 ng of genomic DNA, which had been extracted from bulk tumor tissue. Taken during surgery, several biopsies per primary tumor were spaced as far apart as possible within the tumor mass. Patients underwent curative surgery for non-small cell lung cancer (untreated and newly diagnosed). Non-small cell lung cancer patients, newly diagnosed and having surgery with curative intent, served as donors.

This TCR was sampled from a man aged 35 to 55 with non-small cell lung cancer. This chain uses TRBV4-1 with TRBJ1-2, with 12 nucleotides matching TRBD1. Sequencing was done on a sample of lung tumor tissue. The CDR3 coding sequence is TGCGCCAGCAGCCACCCGGGACAGGGGGCGGCTGGCTACACCTTC. It translates to CASSHPGQGAAGYTF.